This T cell receptor (beta chain) was captured in a study of T cell clonality in common variable immunodeficiency. Points from the study as a whole: What drives increased CVID clonality needs T cell subpopulation sequencing. Common variable immunodeficiency TCR beta sequences reportedly had fewer deletions and N-nucleotide insertions.

All CVID subjects were on immunoglobulin replacement for at least one year. The CDR3 is made up of 17 amino acids. Germline V lookup: CDR1 SGHRS, CDR2 YFSETQ. V lost 4 bases, J lost 5 bases, and 24 bases lay in between. Method: immunoSEQ multiplex PCR; TCRdb's copy keeps in-frame clones and lacks some. In total the sample includes around 3,600 clones, none of them seen once. Points on this clone: Its antigen is not identified. The sequenced fragment ends 3 residues before the CDR3 boundary, so the rest is inferred from the germline J gene.

The source material was peripheral blood mononuclear cells. This receptor was obtained from a human donor with common variable immunodeficiency. The chain has TRBV5-1 and TRBJ1-1; D ambiguous. The part of the CDR3 DNA that was read is TGCGCCAGCAGCGACCGGGCCCCGACGACTAGGAAGACTGAA. Translated, it gives CASSDRAPTTRKTE. The whole CDR3 protein is CASSDRAPTTRKTEAFF.